The 7 T cell receptor beta chains below were found in one sample sequenced in a study of blood T cell repertoires in COVID-19. Assay used: immunoSEQ multiplex PCR; TCRdb lists only in-frame clones, some missing. In the table there are around 420,000 clones, around 90% of which are singletons. Sequences were obtained from PBMCs or T cells enriched from blood (not recorded which). These TCRs come from a woman aged 35 to 49 with acute COVID-19.

The V gene is TRBV5-6, the J gene TRBJ1-4; D is unclear. CDR1 is SGHDT and CDR2 is YYEEEE in the germline V gene. The CDR3 length is 14 residues. V was clipped by 0 bases and J by 8 bases, with 11 bases between them. CDR3 in DNA: TGTGCCAGCAGCTTGGGAGCTCACGGGGAAAAACTGTTTTTT. Encoded protein: CASSLGAHGEKLFF.

The chain uses TRBV19 and TRBJ2-1; TRBD2 matches at 9 bases. CDR1 is LNHDA and CDR2 is SQIVND in the germline V gene (reference sequence). The CDR3 consists of 19 residues. The trim removed 3 bases at V and 0 bases at J, leaving 12 bases unmatched. The CDR3 region is CASSIRPSGAVRSYNEQFF. The CDR3 bases are TGTGCCAGTAGTATCCGGCCTAGCGGGGCGGTCCGCTCCTACAATGAGCAGTTCTTC.

The J gene is TRBJ2-5, the V gene TRBV6-6, with TRBD2 as a possible D gene (5 bases). The germline V gene encodes CDR1 MNHNY and CDR2 SVGAGI (reference sequence). V gave up 6 bases and J gave up 7 bases, with 12 bases separating them. The CDR3 runs to 12 residues. The CDR3 reads CASSPPLGTQYF. The CDR3 region has the DNA TGTGCCAGCAGCCCTCCACTAGGGACCCAGTACTTC.

This clone was recorded only once. The rearrangement joins TRBV5-4 to TRBJ2-1; 7 bases fit TRBD1. CDR1 SGHNT and CDR2 YYREEE come from the germline V gene (reference sequence). V lost 4 bases to trimming and J lost 7 bases; unmatched junction nucleotides: 11. CDR3 size: 15 residues. CDR3 in DNA: TGTGCCAGCAGCCATAGACAGGGATCTACAAATGAGCAGTTCTTC. As protein: CASSHRQGSTNEQFF.

The chain combines TRBV7-8 with TRBJ2-5; D unclear. Per the germline V gene, CDR1 is SGHVS and CDR2 is FQNEAQ. The V and J ends lost 3 bases and 5 bases respectively, with 4 bases between them. The CDR3 extends over 11 amino acids. The CDR3 DNA reads TGTGCCAGCAGCTTCGGTGAGACCCAGTACTTC. This codes for CASSFGETQYF.

A single count supports this clone. The chain couples TRBV15 to TRBJ2-1; D perhaps matches TRBD1 (6 bases). Germline loops: CDR1 LNHNV, CDR2 YYDKDF (reference sequence). The CDR3 contains 15 residues. V shed 3 bases and J shed 5 bases, with 14 bases lying between them. The CDR3 DNA reads TGTGCCACCAGCAGGAGCAGGGGTGCTGACAATGAGCAGTTCTTC. Its protein product is CATSRSRGADNEQFF.

The chain employs TRBV25-1 and TRBJ1-3; D is uncertain. The CDR3 covers 11 residues. The germline V gene encodes CDR1 MGHDK and CDR2 SYGVNS. V was pared by 6 bases and J by 4 bases, with 4 bases between. The CDR3, as DNA: TGTGCCAGCAGCAGAGGAAACACCATATATTTT. Protein sequence: CASSRGNTIYF.